Listed below are T cell receptor beta chains from one sample, sequenced in a study of OX40 agonist ivuxolimab in advanced cancers. Produced via immunoSEQ multiplex PCR; TCRdb's table is partial and in-frame only. The profile covers more than 80,000 clones, with about 83% appearing a single time and approximately 1.5% taken by the ten largest. Sequencing was performed on CD4+ or CD8+ T cells sorted from blood, taken in a trial of the OX40 agonist ivuxolimab. The receptor set was obtained from an adult with an advanced solid tumor such as melanoma, head and neck, liver or kidney cancer. Both conserved end residues are part of each CDR3. A D gene is named only where the DNA matches it firmly. Size is stated for part of the rows, as once, few or many counts, or as a class when the clone is expanded.

J: TRBJ2-7; D: .; size: .; V: TRBV15; CDR3: CATRNTNSYEQYF; DNA: TGTGCCACCAGAAACACGAACTCCTACGAGCAGTACTTC
J: TRBJ1-1; D: TRBD1; size: .; V: TRBV7-9; CDR3: CASSLSPGQGKYEAFF; DNA: TGTGCCAGCAGCTTATCTCCGGGACAGGGGAAATATGAAGCTTTCTTT
J: TRBJ2-1; D: TRBD2; size: .; V: TRBV27; CDR3: CASSLFGSYDLLSGLAQYNEQFF; DNA: TGTGCCAGCAGTTTATTTGGATCCTACGACCTTTTAAGCGGACTAGCCCAATACAATGAGCAGTTCTTC
J: TRBJ2-5; D: .; size: few; V: TRBV7-9; CDR3: CASSLNQETQYF; DNA: TGTGCCAGCAGCTTAAACCAAGAGACCCAGTACTTC
J: TRBJ2-2; D: .; size: .; V: TRBV11-2; CDR3: CASSNDGSNTGELFF; DNA: TGTGCCAGCAGCAACGACGGGTCGAACACCGGGGAGCTGTTTTTT
J: TRBJ2-1; D: .; size: .; V: TRBV6-1; CDR3: CASSEALGGAFTNEQFF; DNA: TGTGCCAGCAGTGAAGCGCTAGGGGGGGCCTTTACCAATGAGCAGTTCTTC
J: TRBJ1-3; D: .; size: once; V: TRBV9; CDR3: CASSVDGVGFGNTIYF; DNA: TGTGCCAGCAGCGTAGACGGGGTAGGGTTCGGAAACACCATATATTTT
J: TRBJ2-5; D: .; size: .; V: TRBV7-6; CDR3: CASSLAGQGWETQYF; DNA: TGTGCCAGCAGCTTAGCGGGGCAGGGTTGGGAGACCCAGTACTTC
J: TRBJ2-2; D: .; size: .; V: TRBV7-2; CDR3: CASSLTGVNTGELFF; DNA: TGTGCCAGCAGCTTAACGGGAGTGAACACCGGGGAGCTGTTTTTT
J: TRBJ2-7; D: TRBD1; size: .; V: TRBV5-1; CDR3: CASRPGTGLTREQYF; DNA: TGCGCCAGCAGACCGGGGACAGGGCTAACTAGGGAGCAGTACTTC
J: TRBJ2-7; D: .; size: .; V: TRBV7-2; CDR3: CASSPGRPVEQYF; DNA: TGTGCCAGCAGCCCCGGACGACCCGTGGAGCAGTACTTC
J: TRBJ1-1; D: .; size: once; V: TRBV5-4; CDR3: CASSLASKHLNTEAFF; DNA: TGTGCCAGCAGCTTGGCATCCAAACATCTGAACACTGAAGCTTTCTTT
J: TRBJ1-4; D: .; size: .; V: TRBV7-8; CDR3: CASSLGGGSNEKLFF; DNA: TGTGCCAGCAGCTTAGGAGGAGGGTCAAATGAAAAACTGTTTTTT
J: TRBJ2-7; D: TRBD2; size: once; V: TRBV15; CDR3: CATSSLTSGTDEQYF; DNA: TGTGCCACCAGCAGCCTCACTAGCGGGACAGACGAGCAGTACTTC
J: TRBJ2-3; D: TRBD2; size: few; V: TRBV9; CDR3: CASSAGLAGEVDTQYF; DNA: TGTGCCAGCAGCGCAGGACTAGCGGGAGAAGTAGATACGCAGTATTTT
J: TRBJ2-3; D: TRBD2; size: .; V: TRBV19; CDR3: CATGSGGHGDTQYF; DNA: TGTGCCACGGGTAGCGGGGGGCACGGAGATACGCAGTATTTT